This T cell receptor beta chain appears in the sequencing data of a study of T cell responses to AZD1222 COVID-19 vaccine. The study's findings and limits: Every sample of the repertoires postdated the peak T cell response. Spike-specific TCR repertoires showed rising breadth and depth after two AZD1222 doses. Spike-wide coverage was observed for vaccine-associated CD4 TCRs, with dominant responses at 160-218 and 743-854.

Generated by immunoSEQ multiplex PCR, the TCRdb table keeps only in-frame clones and is missing some. The table includes about 210,000 clones, about 94% detected once. About this clone itself: Its antigen is undetermined.

The source is an adult who received the MenACWY meningococcal vaccine as a control. The sequencing used peripheral blood, collected 28 days after the second dose of the MenACWY control vaccine.

CDR3 coding DNA: TGTGCCAGCAGCTTAGGACAGGGCCCGTTGAAGGGCACTGAAGCTTTCTTT. Translated, it gives CASSLGQGPLKGTEAFF. The chain combines TRBV7-6 with TRBJ1-1, with 7 nucleotides matching TRBD1. The V gene's germline CDR1 is SGHVS and CDR2 FNYEAQ. V gave up 1 base and J gave up 4 bases; unmatched junction bases: 12. The CDR3 extends over 17 amino acids.